Sequencing of this T cell receptor beta chain was carried out in a study of shared clonotypes between healthy human individuals. The study, taken as a whole, reports: As a rule, naive subsets had a larger estimated richness than memory subsets.

This table comes from immunoSEQ multiplex PCR, and its TCRdb copy is limited to in-frame clones, with some not included. The sample records a few million clones, around 90% being singletons. The germline gives CDR1 KGHSH, CDR2 LQKENI. Trimming took 3 bases from V and 6 from J; bases not matched to a gene: 5. The CDR3 runs to 14 residues. Concerning this clone: The antigen is not known.

What was sequenced was naive CD4+ T cells from PBMCs. The sample's subset: CD45RA+ positively selected. The TCR was taken from a man aged 18 to 30 in good health. Some clones in this sample may be carry-over from other donors' samples. The chain uses TRBV18 and TRBJ2-1, with TRBD1 identical over 7 bases. CDR3 sequence: CASSPWTGGNEQFF. The CDR3 nucleotides read TGTGCCAGCTCACCCTGGACAGGAGGCAATGAGCAGTTCTTC.